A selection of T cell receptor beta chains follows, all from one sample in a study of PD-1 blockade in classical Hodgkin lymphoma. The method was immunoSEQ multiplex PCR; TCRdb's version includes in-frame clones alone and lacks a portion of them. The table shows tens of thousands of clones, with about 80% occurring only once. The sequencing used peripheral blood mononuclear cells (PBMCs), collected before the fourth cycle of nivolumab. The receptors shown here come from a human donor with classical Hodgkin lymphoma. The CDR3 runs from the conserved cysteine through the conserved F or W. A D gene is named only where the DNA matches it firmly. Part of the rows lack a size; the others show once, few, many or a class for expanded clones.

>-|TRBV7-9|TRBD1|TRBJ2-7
CASSKATGHYEQYF
TGTGCCAGCAGCAAAGCGACAGGGCACTACGAGCAGTACTTC
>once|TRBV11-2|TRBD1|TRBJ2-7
CASSFGQGGYEQYF
TGTGCCAGCAGCTTCGGACAGGGGGGTTACGAGCAGTACTTC
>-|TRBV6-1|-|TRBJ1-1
CASSEGPSSIVAFF
TGTGCCAGCAGTGAAGGCCCCTCCTCAATAGTAGCTTTCTTT
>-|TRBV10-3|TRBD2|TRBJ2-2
CAISHLGPTSGRTGELFF
TGTGCCATCAGCCACTTGGGGCCGACTAGCGGGAGAACCGGGGAGCTGTTTTTT
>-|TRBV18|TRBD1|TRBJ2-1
CASSPPGTGGNEQFF
TGTGCCAGCTCACCACCCGGGACAGGGGGCAATGAGCAGTTCTTC
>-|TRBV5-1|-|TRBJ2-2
CASSLDTGLSTGELFF
TGCGCCAGCAGCTTGGATACAGGGCTGTCTACCGGGGAGCTGTTTTTT
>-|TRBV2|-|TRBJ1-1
CASRETLGGGNTEAFF
TGTGCCAGCAGAGAAACCCTGGGAGGGGGGAACACTGAAGCTTTCTTT
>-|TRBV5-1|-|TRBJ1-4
CASSLSQGHEKLFF
TGCGCCAGCAGCTTGAGCCAGGGCCATGAAAAACTGTTTTTT
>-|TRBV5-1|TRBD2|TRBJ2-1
CASSLVAGRADEQFF
TGCGCCAGCAGCTTGGTCGCCGGGAGGGCCGATGAGCAGTTCTTC
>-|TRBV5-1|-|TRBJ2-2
CASSRSGFGSGELFF
TGCGCCAGCAGTAGATCCGGTTTTGGGTCCGGGGAGCTGTTTTTT
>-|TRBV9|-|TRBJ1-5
CASSHDGGRDQPQHF
TGTGCCAGCAGTCACGACGGCGGCAGGGATCAGCCCCAGCATTTT
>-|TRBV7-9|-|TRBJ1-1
CASSPAGQGRAFF
TGTGCCAGCAGCCCAGCGGGCCAGGGTCGCGCTTTCTTT
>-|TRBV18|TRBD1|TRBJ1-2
CASSLEPGTAERSYTF
TGTGCCAGCTCACTTGAACCCGGGACAGCGGAAAGAAGCTACACCTTC
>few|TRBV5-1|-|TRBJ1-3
CASSLVGAGGNTIYF
TGCGCCAGCAGCTTGGTGGGGGCCGGGGGAAACACCATATATTTT
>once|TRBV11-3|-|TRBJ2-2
CASRNGTVNTGELFF
TGTGCCAGCAGAAACGGGACGGTGAACACCGGGGAGCTGTTTTTT
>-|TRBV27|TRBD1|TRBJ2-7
CASSPRQGETYEQYF
TGTGCCAGCAGTCCGCGACAGGGGGAGACCTACGAGCAGTACTTC
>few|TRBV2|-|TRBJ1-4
CASNGHNEKLFF
TGTGCCAGCAACGGACACAATGAAAAACTGTTTTTT
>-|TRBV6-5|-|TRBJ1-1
CASSTTGLNTEAFF
TGTGCCAGCAGTACCACAGGGTTGAACACTGAAGCTTTCTTT
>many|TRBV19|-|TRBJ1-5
CASSNLPGTNQPQHF
TGTGCCAGTAGTAACCTCCCCGGCACCAATCAGCCCCAGCATTTT
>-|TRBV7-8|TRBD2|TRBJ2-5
CASSLPGTSLGTQYF
TGTGCCAGCAGCTTGCCCGGGACTAGTCTCGGGACCCAGTACTTC
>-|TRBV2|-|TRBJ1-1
CASSGARPLLDTEAFF
TGTGCCAGCAGTGGGGCCCGTCCTTTATTGGACACTGAAGCTTTCTTT
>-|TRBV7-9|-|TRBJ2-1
CASSLGRSYNNEQFF
TGTGCCAGCAGCTTAGGAAGGAGTTACAACAATGAGCAGTTCTTC
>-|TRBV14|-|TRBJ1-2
CASSQPWDLHGYTF
TGTGCCAGCAGCCAACCATGGGACTTGCATGGCTACACCTTC
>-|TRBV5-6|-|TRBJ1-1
CASSLLGVDEAFF
TGTGCCAGCAGCCTCCTCGGGGTTGATGAAGCTTTCTTT
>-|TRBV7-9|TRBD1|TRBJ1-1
CASSQTGFEAFF
TGTGCCAGCAGCCAGACAGGGTTTGAAGCTTTCTTT
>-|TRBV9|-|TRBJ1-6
CANKGVPYSPLHF
TGTGCCAACAAAGGGGTGCCCTATTCACCCCTCCACTTT
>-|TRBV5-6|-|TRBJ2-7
CASSLGQSYEQYF
TGTGCCAGCAGCTTGGGACAGTCCTACGAGCAGTACTTC
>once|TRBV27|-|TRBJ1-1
CASSFQGMENTEAFF
TGTGCCAGCAGTTTCCAGGGGATGGAGAATACTGAAGCTTTCTTT
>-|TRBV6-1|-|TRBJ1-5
CASSEALSGNQPQHF
TGTGCCAGCAGTGAAGCGCTAAGTGGCAATCAGCCCCAGCATTTT
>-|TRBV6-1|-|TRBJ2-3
CASTRGGASTDTQYF
TGTGCCAGCACACGGGGCGGGGCTAGCACAGATACGCAGTATTTT
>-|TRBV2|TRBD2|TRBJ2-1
CASWLWTSGDNEQFF
TGTGCCAGCTGGCTTTGGACTAGCGGGGACAATGAGCAGTTCTTC
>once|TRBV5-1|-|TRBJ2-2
CASSLAPEVGLFF
TGCGCCAGCAGCTTGGCCCCCGAGGTAGGGCTGTTTTTT
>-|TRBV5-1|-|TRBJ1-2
CASSLVAGNYGYTF
TGCGCCAGCAGCTTGGTCGCAGGGAACTATGGCTACACCTTC
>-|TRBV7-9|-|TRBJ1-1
CASSQRQDEAFF
TGTGCCAGCAGCCAGAGACAGGATGAAGCTTTCTTT
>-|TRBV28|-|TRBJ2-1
CASSGSGYRSYNEQFF
TGTGCCAGCAGTGGGAGCGGGTATCGGTCCTACAATGAGCAGTTCTTC
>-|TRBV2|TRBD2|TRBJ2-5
CASSFLAGVRETQYF
TGTGCCAGCAGTTTTCTAGCGGGAGTAAGGGAGACCCAGTACTTC
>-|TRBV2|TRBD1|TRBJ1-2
CASSDQGVYGYTF
TGTGCCAGCAGTGATCAGGGGGTTTATGGCTACACCTTC
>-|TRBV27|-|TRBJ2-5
CASSPGLETQYF
TGTGCCAGCAGCCCAGGGTTAGAGACCCAGTACTTC
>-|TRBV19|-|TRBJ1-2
CASSTAPGFYTF
TGTGCCAGTAGTACCGCCCCAGGGTTCTACACCTTC
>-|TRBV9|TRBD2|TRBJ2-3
CASSPRLAGGSTDTQYF
TGTGCCAGCAGCCCACGACTAGCGGGAGGCAGCACAGATACGCAGTATTTT
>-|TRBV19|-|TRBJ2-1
CASSNRDEQFF
TGTGCCAGTAGCAATAGGGATGAGCAGTTCTTC
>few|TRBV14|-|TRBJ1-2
CASSQDSRGGYTF
TGTGCCAGCAGCCAAGATTCGCGCGGGGGCTACACCTTC
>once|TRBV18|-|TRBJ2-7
CASSPPTDYEQYF
TGTGCCAGCTCACCACCCACAGATTACGAGCAGTACTTC
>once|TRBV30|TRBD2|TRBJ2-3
CAWSPGGSDTQYF
TGTGCCTGGAGTCCCGGGGGGTCAGATACGCAGTATTTT
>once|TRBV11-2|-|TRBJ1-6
CASSRLRNSGGSSPLHF
TGTGCCAGCAGCCGGCTTCGGAACTCTGGGGGGAGTTCACCCCTCCACTTT
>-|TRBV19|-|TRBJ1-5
CASSIDWGRGRGQPQHF
TGTGCCAGTAGTATAGATTGGGGCAGGGGAAGAGGTCAGCCCCAGCATTTT
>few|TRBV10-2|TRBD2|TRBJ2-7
CASTLGGGTYEQYF
TGCGCCAGCACCCTGGGCGGGGGAACCTACGAGCAGTACTTC
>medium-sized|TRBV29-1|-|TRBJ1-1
CSVAGDTEAFF
TGCAGCGTTGCAGGGGACACTGAAGCTTTCTTT
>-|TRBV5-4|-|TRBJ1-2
CASSLKGGWHYGYTF
TGTGCCAGCAGCTTGAAGGGAGGGTGGCACTATGGCTACACCTTC
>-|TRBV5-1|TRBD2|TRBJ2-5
CASSLAVAGGKETQYF
TGCGCCAGCAGCTTGGCAGTAGCGGGGGGGAAAGAGACCCAGTACTTC
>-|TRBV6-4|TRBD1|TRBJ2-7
CASSPGTGVAGEQYF
TGTGCCAGCAGCCCCGGGACAGGGGTGGCTGGCGAGCAGTACTTC
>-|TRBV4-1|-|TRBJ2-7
CASSPRDELLYEQYF
TGCGCCAGCAGCCCCCGGGACGAACTCCTCTACGAGCAGTACTTC
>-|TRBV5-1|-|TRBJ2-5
CASSLGTGQETQYF
TGCGCCAGCAGCTTGGGAACCGGACAAGAGACCCAGTACTTC
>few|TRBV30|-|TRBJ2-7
CAWNLPGGTYEQYF
TGTGCCTGGAATCTGCCAGGAGGAACTTACGAGCAGTACTTC
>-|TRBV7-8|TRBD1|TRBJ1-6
CASRQGATYNSPLHF
TGTGCCAGCAGACAGGGGGCCACCTATAATTCACCCCTCCACTTT
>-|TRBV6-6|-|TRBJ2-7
CASRGGPGGLEQYF
TGTGCCAGCAGGGGGGGCCCGGGGGGCCTCGAGCAGTACTTC
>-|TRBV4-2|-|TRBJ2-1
CASSQESPIYNEQFF
TGTGCCAGCAGCCAAGAATCCCCGATTTACAATGAGCAGTTCTTC
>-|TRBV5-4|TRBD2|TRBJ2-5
CASSSPRAGGIKTQYF
TGTGCCAGCAGCTCCCCTCGAGCGGGAGGGATAAAGACCCAGTACTTC
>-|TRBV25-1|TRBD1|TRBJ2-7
CASSDGGTGGYEQYF
TGTGCCAGCAGTGATGGCGGGACAGGAGGCTACGAGCAGTACTTC